The 32 T cell receptor beta chains in this list originate from one sample, sequenced in a study of cytomegalovirus exposure and HLA in healthy donors (TCRdb year 2017). The protocol used for the library was the immunoSEQ multiplex PCR assay. For the multiplex PCR, a mixture combining 60 forward primers for TCR Vbeta segments and 13 reverse primers for TCR Jbeta segments was used. In its TCRdb copy, this immuneACCESS table keeps in-frame sequences only and misses some clones. Where compared with another copy, unresolved V genes explain less than half of these, and the others have no known cause. The sample has roughly 100,000 clones on record, roughly 77% of them singletons. Around a tenth of the sample goes to the ten largest clones. The sample consisted of PBMCs. These receptors originate from a woman aged 18-29 years in good health and CMV-seropositive.

The chain carries TRBV28 and TRBJ2-7, with 8 bases matching TRBD2. The CDR3 totals 18 residues. With V trimmed by 6 bases and J by 4 bases, 20 bases remained unmatched. Looked up from germline, CDR1 is MDHEN and CDR2 is SYDVKM. The CDR3, as DNA: TGTGCCAGCAGCACAAACCTCCTAGCGGGTGAACCCTTGTACGAGCAGTACTTC. This codes for CASSTNLLAGEPLYEQYF.

The chain employs TRBV18 and TRBJ2-7, with a tentative D call TRBD1 (6 bases). The CDR3 totals 14 residues. The ends were cut back, 3 bases at V and 2 bases at J, with 11 bases in the middle. Looked up from germline, CDR1 is KGHSH and CDR2 is LQKENI. CDR3 sequence: CASSPRTETYEQYF. CDR3 DNA: TGTGCCAGCTCACCCAGGACAGAGACCTACGAGCAGTACTTC. The full variable domain, its missing parts supplied by reference TRBV18 and TRBJ2-7, is NAGVMQNPRHLVRRRGQEARLRCSPMKGHSHVYWYRQLPEEGLKFMVYLQKENIIDESGMPKERFSAEFPKEGPSILRIQQVVRGDSAAYFCASSPRTETYEQYFGPGTRLTVT.

This clone has only one observation. V usage is TRBV7-7 and J usage is TRBJ2-3, with TRBD2 matching 9 bases. The CDR3 has 18 residues. From germline, CDR1 is SSHAT and CDR2 FNYEAQ (reference sequence). Trimming at V came to 0 bases and at J to 1 base, leaving 8 bases not matched to a gene. CDR3 DNA sequence: TGTGCCAGCAGCTTAGCGCAGGGACTAGCTCTCGGCACAGATACGCAGTATTTT. Translated, it gives CASSLAQGLALGTDTQYF.

The CDR3 sequence: CASSSGDRLRTEAFF. The DNA for the CDR3 is TGTGCCAGCAGTTCTGGGGACAGGTTAAGAACTGAAGCTTTCTTT. The V call is TRBV28, the J call TRBJ1-1, with TRBD1 identical over 8 bases. The CDR3 is 15 residues long. In germline, CDR1 is MDHEN, CDR2 SYDVKM. V dropped 4 bases and J dropped 5; count of bases not matched to a gene: 9.

The genes are TRBV7-2 and TRBJ1-2, with a tentative D call TRBD1 (6 bases). This CDR3 is built from 15 residues. Germline loops: CDR1 SGHTA, CDR2 FQGNSA. With 8 bases removed from V and 1 base from J, the gap between germline ends came to 17 bases. The CDR3 loop reads CASDRGGPRNYGYTF. In nucleotides, the CDR3 is TGTGCCAGCGATCGGGGGGGCCCCCGTAACTATGGCTACACCTTC.

The chain carries TRBV28 and TRBJ1-2, with no clear D. Trimming shortened V by 3 bases and J by 1 base, and 18 bases separated the two germline ends. There are 17 residues in the CDR3. CDR1 is MDHEN, CDR2 SYDVKM, per germline. CDR3 amino acids: CASSLAGSQVVNYGYTF. The CDR3 coding sequence is TGTGCCAGCAGTTTGGCTGGCAGTCAGGTTGTTAACTATGGCTACACCTTC.

The chain joins TRBV7-2 to TRBJ1-2; TRBD1 matches at 8 bases. V lost 2 bases to trimming and J lost 6 bases; unmatched junction nucleotides: 14. The germline V gene encodes CDR1 SGHTA and CDR2 FQGNSA. CDR3 size: 17 residues. This chain's CDR3 is CASSLRPLGQGADGYTF. Written as DNA, the CDR3 is TGTGCCAGCAGCTTACGGCCCCTAGGACAGGGAGCGGATGGCTACACCTTC.

This clone has only one observation. The J gene is TRBJ2-1, the V gene TRBV5-1; TRBD2 agrees at 12 bases. This CDR3 spans 16 amino acids. In germline, CDR1 is SGHRS, CDR2 YFSETQ. The V and J ends lost 4 bases and 1 base, in that order; junction bases with no gene match: 3. CDR3 amino acids: CASSLGLAGSYNEQFF. The CDR3 DNA reads TGCGCCAGCAGCCTCGGACTAGCGGGATCCTACAATGAGCAGTTCTTC.

The chain recombines TRBV19 with TRBJ2-7, with 7 bases that match TRBD1. Germline lookup yields CDR1 LNHDA and CDR2 SQIVND (reference sequence). The CDR3 length is 15 residues. V dropped 3 bases and J dropped 1; count of bases not matched to a gene: 6. The CDR3 sequence is CASSMTGIRSYEQYF. DNA of the CDR3: TGTGCCAGTAGTATGACAGGGATTCGGTCCTACGAGCAGTACTTC.

This chain joins TRBV5-1 and TRBJ1-1, with 7 nucleotides matching TRBD1. V lost 2 bases to trimming and J lost 3 bases; unmatched junction nucleotides: 4. Germline V gives CDR1 SGHRS, CDR2 YFSETQ. This CDR3 contains 14 residues. The CDR3 nucleotides are TGCGCCAGCAGCTTTAGCAGGGGGGACACTGAAGCTTTCTTT. Translating gives CASSFSRGDTEAFF.

This sequence joins TRBV4-1 and TRBJ1-1; TRBD1 might be the D (6 bases). The CDR3 length is 16 residues. V gave up 1 base and J gave up 1 base, with 13 bases separating them. Germline CDR1 MGHRA, CDR2 YSYEKL. CDR3 nucleotides: TGCGCCAGCAGCCAAGTCTCGAGGGGGTGGAACACTGAAGCTTTCTTT. Its protein is CASSQVSRGWNTEAFF.

Note on this clone: Distinct nucleotide sequences in the sample also encode this CDR3. This rearrangement joins TRBV5-1 to TRBJ2-7, with D unresolved. V was clipped by 7 bases and J by 2 bases, with 19 bases between them. This CDR3 is 15 amino acids long. Germline V gene lookup returns CDR1 SGHRS and CDR2 YFSETQ. CDR3 bases: TGCGCCAGCCGATTGTCGCCCAGTCAAACCTACGAGCAGTACTTC. It is translated as CASRLSPSQTYEQYF.

The gene calls are TRBV10-3 and TRBJ1-1, with TRBD1 matching over 9 bases. The ends lost 9 bases at V and 1 base at J; junction bases unmatched: 12. Germline V gene sequence: CDR1 ENHRY, CDR2 SYGVKD. CDR3 length: 16 amino acids. The DNA of the CDR3 is TGTGCCATGGGGTCTACAGGGGGCATGGGGAACACTGAAGCTTTCTTT. Protein: CAMGSTGGMGNTEAFF.

The chain links TRBV29-1 to TRBJ2-5; 8 bases are a match to TRBD1. The DNA end lines up better with TRBJ2-7; the J call may be wrong. The CDR3 length is 12 residues. In germline, CDR1 is SQVTM, CDR2 ANQGSEA. The DNA of the CDR3 is TGCAGCGTTGGGACAGGGAAGCGCGAGCAGTACTTC. Translated, it gives CSVGTGKREQYF.

The chain employs TRBV5-5 and TRBJ2-1; 7 bases are a match to TRBD2. With V trimmed by 1 base and J by 6 bases, 19 bases remained unmatched. CDR3 length equals 19 residues. The germline V gene encodes CDR1 SGHKS and CDR2 YYEKEE (reference sequence). The CDR3 reads CASSLKWEGLTRPSNEQFF. The CDR3 nucleotides are TGTGCCAGCAGCTTGAAGTGGGAGGGCCTAACTAGGCCGAGCAATGAGCAGTTCTTC. The whole variable domain, remainder taken from reference TRBV5-5 and TRBJ2-1, is DAGVTQSPTHLIKTRGQQVTLRCSPISGHKSVSWYQQVLGQGPQFIFQYYEKEERGRGNFPDRFSARQFPNYSSELNVNALLLGDSALYLCASSLKWEGLTRPSNEQFFGPGTRLTVL.

V gene TRBV18 combines with J gene TRBJ1-2; D perhaps matches TRBD1 (6 bases). V lost 6 bases, J lost 4 bases, and 12 bases lay in between. Germline loops: CDR1 KGHSH, CDR2 LQKENI. This CDR3 spans 13 amino acids. The CDR3 here is CASSHRDFYGYTF. CDR3 DNA sequence: TGTGCCAGCTCGCACAGGGATTTCTATGGCTACACCTTC.

This rearrangement joins TRBV11-2 to TRBJ2-5; D is perhaps TRBD2 (6 bases). V was trimmed by 1 base and J by 2 bases, leaving 8 bases between them. CDR1 and CDR2 from the germline V gene are SGHAT and FQNNGV. CDR3 size: 14 residues. The CDR3 reads CASSLGLAQETQYF. DNA for the CDR3: TGTGCCAGCAGCTTAGGTCTAGCGCAAGAGACCCAGTACTTC.

The gene calls are TRBV28 and TRBJ1-3; a possible D gene is TRBD1 (5 bases). The CDR3 totals 17 residues. From germline, CDR1 is MDHEN and CDR2 SYDVKM. Trimming pared 2 bases from V and 2 bases from J, leaving 16 bases between. CDR3 sequence (DNA): TGTGCCAGCAGTTTAGCCCCTGGGGCGAACCCTGGAAACACCATATATTTT. Translating gives CASSLAPGANPGNTIYF.

This chain connects TRBV5-1 to TRBJ2-5; 12 nucleotides agree with TRBD1. Near its end, the DNA agrees better with TRBJ2-7, so the J call may be wrong. Per germline, CDR1 SGHRS and CDR2 YFSETQ. The CDR3 is made up of 19 amino acids. CDR3 sequence reads: CASSLEGQGAQRFTYEQYF. The CDR3 DNA is TGCGCCAGCAGCTTGGAGGGACAGGGGGCGCAAAGATTCACCTACGAGCAGTACTTC.

The V call is TRBV9, the J call TRBJ2-1; the D gene is possibly TRBD2 (5 bases). The CDR3 covers 15 residues. CDR1 is SGDLS, CDR2 YYNGEE, per germline. Trimming removed 0 bases at V and 3 bases at J, with 10 bases between. The CDR3 nucleotides are TGTGCCAGCAGCGTAGCTACTGGAGGCTACAATGAGCAGTTCTTC. Amino acid sequence: CASSVATGGYNEQFF. The variable domain in full, completed from reference TRBV9 and TRBJ2-1, reads DSGVTQTPKHLITATGQRVTLRCSPRSGDLSVYWYQQSLDQGLQFLIQYYNGEERAKGNILERFSAQQFPDLHSELNLSSLELGDSALYFCASSVATGGYNEQFFGPGTRLTVL.

The chain employs TRBV10-1 and TRBJ2-1, with 12 bases lining up with TRBD2. The germline CDR1 and CDR2 sequences are WNHNN and SYGVQD (reference sequence). The V segment lost 2 bases and the J segment 0 bases; nucleotides outside the gene matches: 8. CDR3 length: 19 amino acids. CDR3 amino acids: CASSELAGGGGSSYNEQFF. The CDR3 nucleotides read TGCGCCAGCAGTGAGCTAGCGGGGGGGGGTGGAAGCTCCTACAATGAGCAGTTCTTC.

The chain uses TRBV6-5 and TRBJ2-1, with D maybe TRBD1 (6 bases). Germline V gene sequence: CDR1 MNHEY, CDR2 SVGAGI. The CDR3 runs to 14 residues. Trimming took off 6 bases at V and 9 bases at J, with 18 bases between the two ends. CDR3: CASSLSHRDGEQFF. In DNA form, the CDR3 reads TGTGCCAGCAGCCTCTCTCACAGGGACGGTGAGCAGTTCTTC.

The V gene is TRBV4-1, the J gene TRBJ1-5; D is unclear. The CDR3 loop spans 16 amino acids. The V gene lost 0 bases and the J gene lost 3 bases, with 12 bases spanning the gap. Germline lookup yields CDR1 MGHRA and CDR2 YSYEKL. CDR3 loop: CASSQDAGGFNQPQHF. The CDR3 DNA is TGCGCCAGCAGCCAAGATGCGGGCGGCTTCAATCAGCCCCAGCATTTT.

The J gene is TRBJ1-5, the V gene TRBV12-5; D is ambiguous. The CDR3 is 15 amino acids. V was clipped by 6 bases and J by 0 bases, with 12 bases between them. The germline V gene encodes CDR1 LGHNT and CDR2 FRNRAP. CDR3 nucleotide sequence: TGTGCTAGTGGAGCGGAGGACCGTAGCAATCAGCCCCAGCATTTT. Protein: CASGAEDRSNQPQHF.

This chain uses TRBV7-6 with TRBJ2-5; a possible D gene is TRBD1 (6 bases). Deletions cut 4 bases from V and 5 bases from J, with 14 bases between. Germline CDR1 and CDR2: SGHVS and FNYEAQ. The CDR3 covers 14 residues. The CDR3: CASSSQGWVETQYF. The CDR3 DNA reads TGTGCCAGCAGCTCCCAGGGGTGGGTGGAGACCCAGTACTTC.

The V gene is TRBV18, the J gene TRBJ1-4; D is possibly TRBD1 (6 bases). The CDR3 has 14 residues. The V end lost 3 bases, the J end lost 6 bases, and 11 bases lay between the germline ends. CDR1 is KGHSH and CDR2 is LQKENI in the germline V gene. The DNA for the CDR3 is TGTGCCAGCTCACCTGGCCAGGGGCATGAAAAACTGTTTTTT. Translating it yields CASSPGQGHEKLFF.

This chain joins TRBV5-5 and TRBJ1-3; TRBD1 might be the D (5 bases). This CDR3 is 16 amino acids long. Germline loops: CDR1 SGHKS, CDR2 YYEKEE (reference sequence). V lost 1 base to trimming and J lost 8 bases, with 19 bases between them. CDR3 coding DNA: TGTGCCAGCAGCTTGCAGGGTCCACCAGCTTGGGACACCATATATTTT. This encodes CASSLQGPPAWDTIYF.

V and J are TRBV7-2 and TRBJ1-4; D gene ambiguous. Trimming took off 7 bases at V and 6 bases at J, with 18 bases between the two ends. The CDR3 totals 15 residues. Germline V gene data show CDR1 as SGHTA and CDR2 as FQGNSA. The CDR3 coding sequence is TGTGCCAGCAACGCGGTGCCAGAAGTTCATGAAAAACTGTTTTTT. This sequence encodes CASNAVPEVHEKLFF.

The chain combines TRBV5-1 with TRBJ2-1, with 7 positions matching TRBD2. In germline, CDR1 is SGHRS, CDR2 YFSETQ. This CDR3 region has 14 residues. The V gene end was trimmed by 6 bases and the J gene end by 0 bases; junction bases not matched to a gene: 3. CDR3 in DNA: TGCGCCAGCAAAACTAGCGACTCCTACAATGAGCAGTTCTTC. Residues: CASKTSDSYNEQFF.

The CDR3 DNA reads TGTGCCACCAGCAGAGAGCCCCCCAACTATCCCGGGACAGGGGCTTATAGCAATCAGCCCCAGCATTTT. It encodes CATSREPPNYPGTGAYSNQPQHF. V and J are TRBV15 and TRBJ1-5; TRBD1 matches 10 bases. V lost 0 bases, J lost 0 bases, and 20 bases stayed unmatched. Germline-derived CDR1 and CDR2 are LNHNV and YYDKDF (reference sequence). The CDR3 is 23 amino acids.

This clone was observed a few times. In DNA, the CDR3 is TGTGCCATCAGTGAGTCGGGGGGTAAAGGACTAGCTGGCACAGATACGCAGTATTTT. This translates into CAISESGGKGLAGTDTQYF. The chain employs TRBV10-3 and TRBJ2-3, with TRBD2 matching 8 bases. Germline assignment: CDR1 ENHRY and CDR2 SYGVKD. The trim removed 0 bases at V and 1 base at J, leaving 12 bases unmatched. The CDR3 runs to 19 residues.

The V gene is TRBV4-1, the J gene TRBJ2-5, with D tentatively TRBD1 (6 bases). Germline loops: CDR1 MGHRA, CDR2 YSYEKL. This CDR3 has 15 amino acids. Trimming pared 7 bases from V and 3 bases from J, leaving 18 bases between. The CDR3 is CASKNQQTGEETQYF. In DNA, the CDR3 is TGCGCCAGCAAAAACCAACAGACAGGAGAAGAGACCCAGTACTTC.